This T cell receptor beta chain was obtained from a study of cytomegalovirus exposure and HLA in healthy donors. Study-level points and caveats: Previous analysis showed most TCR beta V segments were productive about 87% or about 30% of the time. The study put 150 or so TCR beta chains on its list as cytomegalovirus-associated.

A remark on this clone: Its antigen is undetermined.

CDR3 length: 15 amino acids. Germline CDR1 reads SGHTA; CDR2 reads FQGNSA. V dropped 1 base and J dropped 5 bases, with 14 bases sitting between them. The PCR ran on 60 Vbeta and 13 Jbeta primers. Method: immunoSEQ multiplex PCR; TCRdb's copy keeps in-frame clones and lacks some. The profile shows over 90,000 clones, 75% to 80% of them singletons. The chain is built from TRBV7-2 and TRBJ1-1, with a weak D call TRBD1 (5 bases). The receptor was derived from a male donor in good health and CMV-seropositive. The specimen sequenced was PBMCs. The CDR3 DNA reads TGTGCCAGCAGCTTAGTCATGGCAGGGCAGACTGAAGCTTTCTTT. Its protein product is CASSLVMAGQTEAFF.